Listed below are T cell receptor beta chains from one sample, sequenced in a study. Via MiXCR, TCRdb re-called the 5' RACE reads, giving one row per CDR3 protein. The sample consists of some 10,000 distinct CDR3 sequences, 17% of them appearing once. The sample comprised Tregs sorted from a lymph node. Receptors were obtained from a female donor with breast cancer. CDR3s include the opening cysteine and the closing phenylalanine or tryptophan. Fields, in order: J gene, clone size, D gene, CDR3 length, V gene, CDR3 DNA, CDR3 protein. D genes are given only for firm matches. The size of a clone is reported for some rows only, either as once, few or many, or as a class for expanded clones.

>TRBJ2-7|medium-sized|.|15|TRBV29-1
TGCAGCGTTGAGATGGCAGGGGGGATTACCTACGAGCAGTACTTC
CSVEMAGGITYEQYF
>TRBJ2-5|medium-sized|.|14|TRBV24-1
TGTGCCACCAGTGGTGGTAGCGGCCAAGAGACCCAGTACTTC
CATSGGSGQETQYF
>TRBJ1-1|.|.|14|TRBV29-1
TGCAGCGTTCACGAACGTCCGGGGAGCACTGAAGCTTTCTTT
CSVHERPGSTEAFF
>TRBJ2-7|medium-sized|.|11|TRBV28
TGTGCCAGTTTGTCCCTCTACGAGCAGTACTTC
CASLSLYEQYF
>TRBJ2-5|medium-sized|TRBD1|15|TRBV28
TGTGCCAGCAGCTCGTCCGGGACAGGTCGGGAGACCCAGTACTTC
CASSSSGTGRETQYF
>TRBJ1-6|medium-sized|TRBD1|17|TRBV4-3
TGCGCCAGCAGCCCAAGCGGGACAGGGGGCGCGGATTCACCCCTCCACTTT
CASSPSGTGGADSPLHF
>TRBJ1-1|medium-sized|.|12|TRBV6-6
TGTGCCAGCAGTTCCAGGGGATCGGAAGCTTTCTTT
CASSSRGSEAFF
>TRBJ1-2|.|TRBD1|12|TRBV5-1
TGCGCCAGCAGCTCGACAGGGCATGGCTACACCTTC
CASSSTGHGYTF
>TRBJ1-5|few|.|13|TRBV10-3
TGTGCCATCAGTGGGGACAGCAATCAGCCCCAGCATTTT
CAISGDSNQPQHF
>TRBJ1-5|medium-sized|.|14|TRBV4-1
TGCGCCAGCAGCCCGGTGTTAGGGAATCAGCCCCAGCATTTT
CASSPVLGNQPQHF
>TRBJ1-5|once|.|15|TRBV5-1
TGCGCCAGCAGCCCGCTGGACAGCCGGAGTCAGCCCCAGCATTTT
CASSPLDSRSQPQHF
>TRBJ2-7|many|.|14|TRBV7-2
TGTGCCAGCAGCTTGGGACGTAAAACCTACGAGCAGTACTTC
CASSLGRKTYEQYF
>TRBJ1-3|medium-sized|.|16|TRBV28
TGTGCCAGCAGTTCCCCTCGTGGGTACTCTGGAAACACCATATATTTT
CASSSPRGYSGNTIYF
>TRBJ2-7|medium-sized|.|15|TRBV4-1
TGCGCCAGCAGCCAAGATTGGTCTAGTGGCTACGAGCAGTACTTC
CASSQDWSSGYEQYF
>TRBJ2-3|many|.|16|TRBV4-3
TGCGCCAGCAGCCTCTGGGGACTTTCCCACACAGATACGCAGTATTTT
CASSLWGLSHTDTQYF
>TRBJ2-7|many|.|15|TRBV27
TGTGCCAGCCGTAGGGGTGGTAGCGCCTTCTACGAGCAGTACTTC
CASRRGGSAFYEQYF
>TRBJ1-6|many|.|13|TRBV18
TGTGCCAGCTCACCACATGATAATTCACCCCTCCACTTT
CASSPHDNSPLHF
>TRBJ1-1|.|.|14|TRBV12-3/TRBV12-4
TGTGCCAGCAGTTTACGGTCAGCCGGATCGGAAGCTTTCTTT
CASSLRSAGSEAFF
>TRBJ2-7|many|.|15|TRBV2
TGTGCCAGCAGCGACTGGACAGATAGCTCCTACGAGCAGTACTTC
CASSDWTDSSYEQYF
>TRBJ2-1|medium-sized|.|13|TRBV20-1
TGCAGTGCTACCCGGACCCGGGGGAATGAGCAGTTCTTC
CSATRTRGNEQFF
>TRBJ2-5|medium-sized|TRBD1|15|TRBV7-9
TGTGCCAGCAGCCCTCCCTCACAGGGGCGGGAGACCCAGTACTTC
CASSPPSQGRETQYF
>TRBJ1-1|many|.|13|TRBV20-1
TGCAGTGCTAGAGGCGGCGGCGGCGGAGAAGCTTTCTTT
CSARGGGGGEAFF
>TRBJ2-2|medium-sized|.|16|TRBV5-1
TGCGCCAGCAGCTTGACAGCAACAACGAACACCGGGGAGCTGTTTTTT
CASSLTATTNTGELFF
>TRBJ2-5|.|.|16|TRBV4-1
TGCGCCCGCAGCCAACTGCGGGACGGCCCCCAAGGGACCCAGTGCTTC
CARSQLRDGPQGTQCF
>TRBJ2-7|medium-sized|.|14|TRBV10-3
TGTGCCATCAATCGTGGGGGACCGGGCTACGAGCAGTACTTC
CAINRGGPGYEQYF
>TRBJ2-3|.|.|13|TRBV18
TGTGCCAGCTCACCTGGAATTTCAGATACGCAGTATTTT
CASSPGISDTQYF
>TRBJ2-7|medium-sized|.|13|TRBV4-2
TGTGCCAGCAGCCAAGCGGGCTTCTACGAGCAGTACTTC
CASSQAGFYEQYF
>TRBJ2-1|few|TRBD1|15|TRBV24-1
TGTGCCACCAGTGACAGTGGGACAGGGGGGTATGAGCAGTTCTTC
CATSDSGTGGYEQFF
>TRBJ2-6|.|.|13|TRBV7-3
TGTGCCAGCAGCTTCCGGGGGGCCAACGTCCTGACTTTC
CASSFRGANVLTF
>TRBJ1-1|medium-sized|.|14|TRBV24-1
TGTGCCACCAGTGACCCAGGGGTTGCGACTGAAGCTTTCTTT
CATSDPGVATEAFF
>TRBJ2-3|medium-sized|TRBD2|18|TRBV4-2
TGTGCCAGCAGCCCCGCAATGAGCGGGAGGACTAGCACAGATACGCAGTATTTT
CASSPAMSGRTSTDTQYF
>TRBJ2-7|many|.|12|TRBV11-2
TGTGCCAGCAGCCCCCTAGGGGGCGAGCAGTACTTC
CASSPLGGEQYF
>TRBJ2-7|many|TRBD2|13|TRBV5-5
TGTGCCAGCAGCGACGGGGGGTCTTACGAGCAGTACTTC
CASSDGGSYEQYF
>TRBJ2-1|medium-sized|.|16|TRBV5-1
TGCGCCAGCAGCTTTTGGTCTAGCAGCTCCTACAATGAGCAGTTCTTC
CASSFWSSSSYNEQFF
>TRBJ2-7|many|.|11|TRBV28
TGTGCCAGCAGTTCAGAGTACGAGCAGTACTTC
CASSSEYEQYF
>TRBJ1-2|medium-sized|.|13|TRBV6-1
TGTGCCAGCAGAATCGGGGCGAACTATGGCTACACCTTC
CASRIGANYGYTF
>TRBJ2-3|.|TRBD2|16|TRBV7-3
TGTGCCAGCAGCGCCGGGACTAGCGGGAGGAGGAGTACGCAGTATTTT
CASSAGTSGRRSTQYF
>TRBJ1-6|many|.|16|TRBV5-1
TGCGCCAGCAGCTCTGGGGCCTCCTCCTATAATTCACCCCTCCACTTT
CASSSGASSYNSPLHF
>TRBJ2-3|many|.|14|TRBV20-1
TGCAGTGCTAGAGATCGAAGCAGTCCAGATACGCAGTATTTT
CSARDRSSPDTQYF
>TRBJ1-2|many|.|15|TRBV18
TGTGCCAGCCGGCGAGGAGTACAGACTATCTATGGCTACACCTTC
CASRRGVQTIYGYTF
>TRBJ2-7|many|.|14|TRBV5-1
TGCGCCAGCAGCTTGGGGGGGGTTGCCCGCGAGCAGTACTTC
CASSLGGVAREQYF
>TRBJ2-1|many|TRBD2|14|TRBV20-1
TGCAGTGCTCTGAGCGGGAGGTTTTCGGATGAGCAGTTCTTC
CSALSGRFSDEQFF
>TRBJ1-1|medium-sized|.|14|TRBV7-9
TGTGCCAGCAGCCAACAGGTCATGAACACTGAAGCTTTCTTT
CASSQQVMNTEAFF
>TRBJ2-5|medium-sized|.|12|TRBV24-1
TGTGCCACCAGTGATTACCGAGAGACCCAGTACTTC
CATSDYRETQYF
>TRBJ2-3|medium-sized|.|15|TRBV7-2
TGTGCCAGCAGCTTAAGGGGTCAGACCACAGATACGCAGTATTTT
CASSLRGQTTDTQYF
>TRBJ2-2|many|.|17|TRBV12-5
TGTGCTAGTGGTTTGGTACTAGGGACCCCTAGGACCGGGGAGCTGTTTTTT
CASGLVLGTPRTGELFF
>TRBJ2-1|medium-sized|TRBD2|16|TRBV7-2
TGTGCCAGCAGCTCCCCCCTCGGGAGGGTCGGCAATGAGCAGTTCTTC
CASSSPLGRVGNEQFF
>TRBJ1-5|many|.|15|TRBV28
TGTGCCAGCAGTTTGCCAGAGTATAGCAATCAGCCCCAGCATTTT
CASSLPEYSNQPQHF
>TRBJ2-5|many|TRBD1|13|TRBV29-1
TGCAGCGTTCATCAGGGGGCGACTCAGACCCAGTACTTC
CSVHQGATQTQYF
>TRBJ2-1|medium-sized|.|15|TRBV20-1
TGCAGTGCTAGAGTAGGGGGAGGGCCTTACAATGAGCAGTTCTTC
CSARVGGGPYNEQFF
>TRBJ2-7|few|.|15|TRBV18
TGTGCCAGCTCACCGTCGAGGCAAGAGGGCTACGAGCAGTACTTC
CASSPSRQEGYEQYF
>TRBJ2-3|many|TRBD2|18|TRBV7-2
TGTGCCAGCAGCTTCTTACTCATAGCGGGGACGGATGGGAATACGCAGTATTTT
CASSFLLIAGTDGNTQYF
>TRBJ2-5|medium-sized|TRBD2|16|TRBV9
TGTGCCAGCAGCGCTCCAGCGGGAGGGCCGTCAGAGACCCAGTACTTC
CASSAPAGGPSETQYF
>TRBJ1-1|medium-sized|.|15|TRBV5-1
TGCGCCAGCAGCTTGGGGGTATCGGTGAACACTGAAGCTTTCTTT
CASSLGVSVNTEAFF
>TRBJ2-4|.|.|13|TRBV7-9
TGTGCCAGTTCCGATGTTGGCCCTGGCGTTCAGTACTTC
CASSDVGPGVQYF
>TRBJ1-1|.|.|16|TRBV12-2
TGTGCAAGTCGCTCACCTAGGGACGGGTTGAACACTGAAGCTTTCTTT
CASRSPRDGLNTEAFF